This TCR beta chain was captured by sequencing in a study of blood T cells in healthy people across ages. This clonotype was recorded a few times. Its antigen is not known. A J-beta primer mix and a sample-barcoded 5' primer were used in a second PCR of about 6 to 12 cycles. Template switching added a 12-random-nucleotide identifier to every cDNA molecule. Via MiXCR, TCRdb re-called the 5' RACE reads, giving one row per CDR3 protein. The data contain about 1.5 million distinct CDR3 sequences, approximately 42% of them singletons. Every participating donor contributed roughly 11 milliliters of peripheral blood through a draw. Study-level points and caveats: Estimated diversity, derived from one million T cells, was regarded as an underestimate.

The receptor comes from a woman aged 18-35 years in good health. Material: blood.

This chain's CDR3 is CASSQGRVGTQYF. CDR3 coding DNA: TGCGCCAGCAGCCAGGGCCGGGTCGGTACGCAGTATTTT. The rearrangement links TRBV4-3 to TRBJ2-3; D remains ambiguous. Germline lookup yields CDR1 LGHNA and CDR2 YSLEER. The ends were cut back, 3 bases at V and 8 bases at J, with 12 bases in the middle. This CDR3 contains 13 residues.